This is a list of T cell receptor beta chains from one sample in a study of vaccination and CD4 T cells after COVID-19. MiXCR was run by TCRdb on the PCR reads, yielding one entry per CDR3 protein. Of 9,000 to 13,000 distinct CDR3 sequences listed, about 27% were seen once; the top ten hold less than 15%. Their specific antigens are unknown. Sample: CD4+ T cells from blood, cultured in vitro. Every receptor here comes from a human donor in good health. Each CDR3 is given with its conserved first and last residue. The D gene is left open where the match is weak. A row's size may be missing; if present it is once, few, many or a size class.

size	D	V	J	CDR3	DNA
once	-	TRBV6-2/TRBV6-3	TRBJ2-1	CASSPPPRVFGNEQFF	TGTGCCAGCTCTCCCCCCCCTAGGGTCTTCGGGAATGAGCAGTTCTTC
-	TRBD2	TRBV7-3	TRBJ2-3	CASSPGTSGRTDTQYF	TGTGCCAGCAGCCCGGGGACTAGCGGGAGAACAGATACGCAGTATTTT
-	-	TRBV20-1	TRBJ2-1	CSAIGVIAAYNEQFF	TGCAGTGCTATAGGGGTAATAGCGGCTTACAATGAGCAGTTCTTC
-	-	TRBV2	TRBJ1-1	CASRHRDRGTEAFF	TGTGCCAGCAGACACCGGGACCGTGGCACTGAAGCTTTCTTT
few	-	TRBV2	TRBJ2-1	CASTEGGYNEQFF	TGTGCCAGCACCGAGGGGGGCTACAATGAGCAGTTCTTC
-	-	TRBV4-2	TRBJ1-4	CASSQEYGGGNEKLFF	TGTGCCAGCAGCCAAGAGTACGGGGGAGGCAATGAAAAACTGTTTTTT
few	-	TRBV6-1	TRBJ1-5	CASSATLQGRGHF	TGTGCCAGCAGTGCGACCTTACAGGGAAGGGGGCATTTT
-	-	TRBV24-1	TRBJ2-2	CATSPGSGELFF	TGTGCCACCTCCCCGGGTTCCGGGGAGCTGTTTTTT
-	-	TRBV9	TRBJ2-5	CASSVGMAGETQYF	TGTGCCAGCAGCGTAGGGATGGCTGGCGAGACCCAGTACTTC
few	TRBD1	TRBV28	TRBJ1-2	CASSRGTGGSYGYTF	TGTGCCAGCAGTCGCGGGACAGGGGGATCTTATGGCTACACCTTC
few	TRBD1	TRBV7-9	TRBJ2-7	CASSLGTESYEQYF	TGTGCCAGCAGCCTAGGGACAGAATCCTACGAGCAGTACTTC
few	-	TRBV6-5	TRBJ2-1	CASSYIVGRSYNEQFF	TGTGCCAGCAGTTACATTGTGGGAAGGTCCTACAATGAGCAGTTCTTC
-	-	TRBV20-1	TRBJ1-3	CSASDRSSGNTIYF	TGCAGTGCTTCCGACAGGAGCTCTGGAAACACCATATATTTT
-	TRBD2	TRBV11-3	TRBJ2-1	CASSLVGFSGQSDEQFF	TGTGCCAGCAGCTTAGTGGGGTTTAGCGGGCAGTCCGATGAGCAGTTCTTC
-	-	TRBV2	TRBJ2-3	CASSPGADTQYF	TGTGCCAGCAGCCCGGGGGCGGATACGCAGTATTTT
-	-	TRBV28	TRBJ1-1	CASSLRNLNTEAFF	TGTGCCAGCAGTTTACGGAACCTGAACACTGAAGCTTTCTTT
-	-	TRBV7-9	TRBJ2-6	CASSLGAGTPGVLTF	TGTGCCAGCAGCTTAGGGGCAGGGACCCCCGGCGTCCTGACTTTC
-	TRBD2	TRBV12-3/TRBV12-4	TRBJ2-6	CASGGAGANVLTF	TGTGCCAGTGGGGGGGCTGGGGCCAACGTCCTGACTTTC
-	-	TRBV7-7	TRBJ2-1	CASSKDRDNEQFF	TGTGCTAGCAGCAAGGACAGAGACAATGAGCAGTTCTTC
-	TRBD1	TRBV7-3	TRBJ2-2	CASSPGTGRTGELFF	TGTGCCAGCAGCCCCGGGACAGGGAGGACCGGGGAGCTGTTTTTT
once	-	TRBV5-1	TRBJ2-7	CASSFKTDGEQYF	TGCGCCAGCAGCTTCAAGACTGACGGTGAGCAGTACTTC
-	-	TRBV20-1	TRBJ2-3	CSASGESLDTQYF	TGCAGTGCTAGTGGTGAGTCCCTGGATACGCAGTATTTT
-	TRBD1	TRBV20-1	TRBJ1-6	CGVGTGLNSPLHF	TGCGGTGTAGGGACAGGCCTTAATTCACCCCTCCACTTT
few	TRBD2	TRBV6-1	TRBJ2-4	CASWGEREGGKNIQYF	TGTGCCAGTTGGGGGGAGCGGGAGGGAGGCAAAAACATTCAGTACTTC
few	TRBD1	TRBV19	TRBJ2-7	CASSIRDRDDEQYF	TGTGCCAGTAGTATTCGAGACAGGGACGACGAGCAGTACTTC
few	-	TRBV5-4	TRBJ1-1	CASSLTHNEAFF	TGTGCCAGCAGCTTAACTCACAATGAAGCTTTCTTT
large	-	TRBV10-3	TRBJ1-1	CAIRFRAGMYTEAFF	TGTGCCATCAGATTCAGAGCCGGGATGTACACTGAAGCTTTCTTT
-	TRBD2	TRBV5-5	TRBJ2-3	CASSDLGGGRGTDTQYF	TGTGCCAGCAGCGATCTTGGTGGCGGGAGGGGCACAGATACGCAGTATTTT
-	-	TRBV30	TRBJ1-6	CAWSGGMGSPLHF	TGTGCCTGGAGTGGGGGCATGGGTTCACCCCTCCACTTT
-	TRBD1	TRBV7-2	TRBJ1-2	CASSYRDSIGYTF	TGTGCCAGCAGCTACCGGGACAGTATCGGCTACACCTTC
-	TRBD2	TRBV2	TRBJ2-2	CASRALADPQAGELFF	TGTGCCAGCAGAGCACTAGCGGACCCACAGGCCGGGGAGCTGTTTTTT
-	-	TRBV28	TRBJ2-5	CASSLGGRPGETQYF	TGTGCCAGCAGCCTCGGGGGACGGCCAGGGGAGACCCAGTACTTC
-	-	TRBV9	TRBJ1-6	CASSGLSGRGSPLHF	TGTGCCAGCAGCGGCCTCAGCGGAAGAGGGTCACCCCTCCACTTT
few	-	TRBV7-7	TRBJ2-1	CASSLGDNNEQFF	TGTGCTAGCAGCTTGGGAGATAACAATGAGCAGTTCTTC
-	-	TRBV4-3	TRBJ1-2	CASSPNQASGGYTF	TGCGCCAGCAGCCCGAACCAGGCGAGCGGAGGCTACACCTTC
medium-sized	-	TRBV28	TRBJ1-6	CASKSQHNSPLHF	TGTGCCAGCAAAAGCCAGCATAATTCACCCCTCCACTTT
-	TRBD1	TRBV2	TRBJ2-2	CASSGTGNTGELFF	TGTGCCAGCAGTGGGACAGGGAACACCGGGGAGCTGTTTTTT
few	-	TRBV19	TRBJ2-5	CASSRQQETQYF	TGTGCCAGTAGCCGACAGCAAGAGACCCAGTACTTC
once	-	TRBV3-1	TRBJ1-6	CASSPTGSGDSPLHF	TGTGCCAGCAGCCCGACCGGATCGGGAGATTCACCCCTCCACTTT
-	TRBD2	TRBV12-3/TRBV12-4	TRBJ2-1	CASSPGRGADNEQFF	TGTGCCAGCAGCCCCGGGCGGGGGGCCGACAATGAGCAGTTCTTC
few	TRBD1	TRBV19	TRBJ1-5	CATSRQGANQPQHF	TGTGCCACCTCCCGACAGGGTGCGAATCAGCCCCAGCATTTT
few	TRBD1	TRBV5-5	TRBJ1-6	CASSLDRAPPLHF	TGTGCCAGCAGCCTAGACAGGGCTCCACCCCTCCACTTT
few	-	TRBV19	TRBJ1-1	CASNREGDTEAFF	TGTGCCAGTAACAGGGAGGGGGACACTGAAGCTTTCTTT
-	TRBD2	TRBV18	TRBJ2-7	CASSRGLAGDNEQYF	TGTGCCAGCTCCCGAGGACTAGCGGGAGATAACGAGCAGTACTTC
medium-sized	-	TRBV2	TRBJ2-1	CASPTNPLIYNEQFF	TGTGCCAGTCCAACCAACCCGCTGATCTACAATGAGCAGTTCTTC
few	-	TRBV19	TRBJ2-7	CASSIGRSYEQYF	TGTGCCAGTAGTATTGGTCGGTCCTACGAGCAGTACTTC
-	-	TRBV12-3/TRBV12-4	TRBJ2-3	CASSLAGLARLLNTQYF	TGTGCCAGCAGTTTAGCGGGCCTAGCGCGACTACTTAATACGCAGTATTTT
few	TRBD1	TRBV28	TRBJ2-7	CASSPPGQGLYEQYF	TGTGCCAGCAGTCCACCGGGACAGGGACTATACGAGCAGTACTTC
-	TRBD1	TRBV6-2/TRBV6-3	TRBJ1-1	CASSRGQGTLGTEAFF	TGTGCCAGCAGTAGGGGACAGGGCACTCTGGGAACTGAAGCTTTCTTT